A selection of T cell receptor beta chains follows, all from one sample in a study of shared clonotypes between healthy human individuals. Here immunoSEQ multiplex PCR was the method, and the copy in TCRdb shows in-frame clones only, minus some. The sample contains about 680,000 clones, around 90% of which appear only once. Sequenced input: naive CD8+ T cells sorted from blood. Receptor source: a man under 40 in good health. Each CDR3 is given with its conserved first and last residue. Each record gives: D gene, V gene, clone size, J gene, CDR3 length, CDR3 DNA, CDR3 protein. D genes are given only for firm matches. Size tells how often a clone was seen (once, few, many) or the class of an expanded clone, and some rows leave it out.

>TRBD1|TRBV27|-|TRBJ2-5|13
TGTGCCAGCAGCCACGGGACAGGCAGTGCCCAGTACTTC
CASSHGTGSAQYF
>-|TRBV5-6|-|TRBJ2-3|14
TGTGCCAGCAGCTTGGCCGCGGACCAAGATACGCAGTATTTT
CASSLAADQDTQYF
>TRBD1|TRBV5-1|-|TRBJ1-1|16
TGCGCCAGCAGCTCAAGACAGGGGAGCATGAACACTGAAGCTTTCTTT
CASSSRQGSMNTEAFF
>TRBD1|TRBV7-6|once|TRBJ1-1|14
TGTGCCAGCAGCACCCCCGGGGGACAGGCTGAAGCTTTCTTT
CASSTPGGQAEAFF
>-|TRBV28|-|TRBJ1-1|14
TGTGCCAGCAGCTACAGGGTCATGAACACTGAAGCTTTCTTT
CASSYRVMNTEAFF
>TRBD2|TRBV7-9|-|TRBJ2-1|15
TGTGCCAGCAGCTTTAGCGGGATTTCTAGGAATGAGCAGTTCTTC
CASSFSGISRNEQFF
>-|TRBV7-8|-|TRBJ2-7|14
TGTGCCAGCAGCCCCGGAGTGGGATGGGACGAGCAGTACTTC
CASSPGVGWDEQYF
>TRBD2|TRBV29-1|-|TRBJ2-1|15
TGCAGCGTTGAATCCGGGACTAGCGGTGCCAATGAGCAGTTCTTC
CSVESGTSGANEQFF
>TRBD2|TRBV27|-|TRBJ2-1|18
TGTGCCAGCAGTTTGGCAGTAGTAGCGGGGGAGTCCTACAATGAGCAGTTCTTC
CASSLAVVAGESYNEQFF
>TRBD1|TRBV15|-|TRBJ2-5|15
TGTGCCACCAGCAGACCCGACAGGGGTCAAGAGACCCAGTACTTC
CATSRPDRGQETQYF
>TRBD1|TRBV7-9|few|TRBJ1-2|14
TGTGCCAGCAGCCTCCGGGACAGGGATGATGGCTACACCTTC
CASSLRDRDDGYTF
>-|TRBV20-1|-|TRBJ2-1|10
TGCAGTGCTAGAGAGCGGGAGCAGTTCTTC
CSAREREQFF
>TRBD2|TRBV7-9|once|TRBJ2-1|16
TGTGCCAGCAGCCCGACACTAGCGGGATCTTACAATGAGCAGTTCTTC
CASSPTLAGSYNEQFF
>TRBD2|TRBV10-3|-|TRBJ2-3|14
TGTGCCATTAACGATGTAGCGGGATTAGATACGCAGTATTTT
CAINDVAGLDTQYF
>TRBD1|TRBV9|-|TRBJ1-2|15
TGTGCCAGCAGCGCGGACAGGGCAACTAACTATGGCTACACCTTC
CASSADRATNYGYTF
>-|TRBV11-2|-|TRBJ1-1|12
TGTGCCAGCAGCATTGGGGGTGGTGAAGCTTTCTTT
CASSIGGGEAFF
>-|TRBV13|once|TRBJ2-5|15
TGTGCCAGCAGCTCAAGTTACTACTCTCAAGAGACCCAGTACTTC
CASSSSYYSQETQYF
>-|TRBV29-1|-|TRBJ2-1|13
TGCAGCGTTGCGGCGGAGTCCTACAATGAGCAGTTCTTC
CSVAAESYNEQFF
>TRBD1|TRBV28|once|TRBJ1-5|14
TGTGCCAGCATCCCCAGGGGGGCGAGTCAGCCCCAGCATTTT
CASIPRGASQPQHF
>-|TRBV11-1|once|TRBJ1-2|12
TGTGCCAGCTTCGGGTGGCTGGATGGCTACACCTTC
CASFGWLDGYTF
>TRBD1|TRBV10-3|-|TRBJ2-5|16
TGTGCCATCAGTGGATCCCTGGGGACAGATCAAGAGACCCAGTACTTC
CAISGSLGTDQETQYF
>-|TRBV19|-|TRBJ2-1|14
TGTGCCAGTAGTTCCCATCTCTCTGGGAATGAGCAGTTCTTC
CASSSHLSGNEQFF
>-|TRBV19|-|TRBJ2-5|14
TGTGCCAGTAGTATAGTTTCTGACGAGGAGACCCAGTACTTC
CASSIVSDEETQYF
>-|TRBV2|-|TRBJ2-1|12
TGTGCCAGCCAAGGGTATAACCCTGAGCAGTTCTTC
CASQGYNPEQFF
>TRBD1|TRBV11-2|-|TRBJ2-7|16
TGTGCCAGCAGCTTAGGCGGGACAGGGGAGATTTACGAGCAGTACTTC
CASSLGGTGEIYEQYF
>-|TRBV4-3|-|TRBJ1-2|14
TGCGCCAGCAGCCAGTACAGGGACAACTATGGCTACACCTTC
CASSQYRDNYGYTF
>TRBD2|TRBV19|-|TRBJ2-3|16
TGTGCCAGTAGTATCGGGGCGGGAGGCATCGCAGATACGCAGTATTTT
CASSIGAGGIADTQYF
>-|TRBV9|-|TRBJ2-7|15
TGTGCCAGCAGCTCCGATTGGGACACCTCCTACGAGCAGTACTTC
CASSSDWDTSYEQYF
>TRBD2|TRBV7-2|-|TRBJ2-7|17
TGTGCCAGCAGCCGACCCGGGACTAGCGGGAGGGCCTACGAGCAGTACTTC
CASSRPGTSGRAYEQYF
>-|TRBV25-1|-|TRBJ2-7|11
TGTGCCAGCAGTGAATACGGTGGGTGGTACTTC
CASSEYGGWYF
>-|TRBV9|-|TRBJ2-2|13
TGTGCCAGCAGCGCCCCACTTACCGGGGAGCTGTTTTTT
CASSAPLTGELFF
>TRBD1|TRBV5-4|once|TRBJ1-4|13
TGTGCCAGCAGCCTGACAGGGAATGAAAAACTGTTTTTT
CASSLTGNEKLFF
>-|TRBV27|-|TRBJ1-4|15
TGTGCCAGCAGTCCTTGGGGCGGCCTAAATGAAAAACTGTTTTTT
CASSPWGGLNEKLFF
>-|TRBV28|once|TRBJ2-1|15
TGTGCCAGCAGTGCCATCGAGGCTATCTACAATGAGCAGTTCTTC
CASSAIEAIYNEQFF
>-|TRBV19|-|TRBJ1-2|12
TGTGCCAGTAGTATGGCTGGGAATGGCTACACCTTC
CASSMAGNGYTF
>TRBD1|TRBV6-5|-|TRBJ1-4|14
TGTGCCAGCAGTCCGGACAGGGGAGGGGAAAAACTGTTTTTT
CASSPDRGGEKLFF
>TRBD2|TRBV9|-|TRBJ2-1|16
TGTGCCAGCAGCCCTATAGCTAGCGGGAGAGGTAATGAGCAGTTCTTC
CASSPIASGRGNEQFF
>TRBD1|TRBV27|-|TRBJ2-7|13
TGTGCCAGCAGTCACGGACAGGGCAACGAGCAGTACTTC
CASSHGQGNEQYF
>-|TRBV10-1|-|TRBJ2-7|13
TGCGCCAGCAGTGATGGTCCTTACTACGAGCAGTACTTC
CASSDGPYYEQYF
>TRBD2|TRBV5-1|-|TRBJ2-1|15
TGCGCCAGCAGCTTGGTTGTTAGCGGGAAGGATGAGCAGTTCTTC
CASSLVVSGKDEQFF
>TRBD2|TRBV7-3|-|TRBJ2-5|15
TGTGCCAGCAGCCCCGGGGGGTTGTGGTGGGAGACCCAGTACTTC
CASSPGGLWWETQYF
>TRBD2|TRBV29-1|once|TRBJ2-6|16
TGCAGCGTTTTGGTAGCGGGAAACTCTGGGGCCAACGTCCTGACTTTC
CSVLVAGNSGANVLTF
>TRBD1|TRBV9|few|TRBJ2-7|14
TGTGCCAGCAGCATAGGGACAGGGGTATACGAGCAGTACTTC
CASSIGTGVYEQYF
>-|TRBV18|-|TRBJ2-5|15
TGTGCCAGCTCACCTAGGAGGGACAACCAAGAGACCCAGTACTTC
CASSPRRDNQETQYF
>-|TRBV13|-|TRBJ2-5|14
TGTGCCAGCAGCTTGACAGGAGACCAAGAGACCCAGTACTTC
CASSLTGDQETQYF
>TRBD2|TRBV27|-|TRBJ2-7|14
TGTGCCAGCAGTGAGGGACTAGCGGGTTACGAGCAGTACTTC
CASSEGLAGYEQYF
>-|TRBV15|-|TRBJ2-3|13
TGTGCCACCAGCAGACAGGCGGTAGATACGCAGTATTTT
CATSRQAVDTQYF
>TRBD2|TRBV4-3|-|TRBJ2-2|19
TGCGCCAGCAGCCAAGATTCCCTAGCGGGAGGGCTGACCACCGGGGAGCTGTTTTTT
CASSQDSLAGGLTTGELFF
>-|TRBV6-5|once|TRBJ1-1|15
TGTGCCAGCAGTTACTCTCAGGGACCGAACACTGAAGCTTTCTTT
CASSYSQGPNTEAFF
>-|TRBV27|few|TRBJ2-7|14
TGTGCCAGCAGTTTCAGGCTGTACGCCTACGAGCAGTACTTC
CASSFRLYAYEQYF